Listed below are T cell receptor beta chains from one sample, sequenced in a study of control samples from healthy donors and cancer patients. Profiling relied on immunoSEQ multiplex PCR, and the TCRdb table lists in-frame clones only, not all of them. The data contain approximately 94,000 clones, roughly nine tenths of them singletons. The sequenced material came from blood. The origin of the receptors is a woman aged 30 to 39 in good health. Both conserved end residues are part of each CDR3. Fields, in order: V gene, J gene, CDR3 protein.

V gene: TRBV9; J gene: TRBJ2-5; CDR3 protein: CASSVKGGQETQYF
V gene: TRBV15; J gene: TRBJ1-1; CDR3 protein: CATSRDPVSTEAFF
V gene: TRBV18; J gene: TRBJ2-1; CDR3 protein: CASSLRSLNSYNEQFF
V gene: TRBV23-1; J gene: TRBJ2-2; CDR3 protein: CASSQSRGGQDTGELFF
V gene: TRBV5-8; J gene: TRBJ1-5; CDR3 protein: CASIPWEGTYQPQHF
V gene: TRBV6-5; J gene: TRBJ1-5; CDR3 protein: CASNQAGGNQPQHF
V gene: TRBV6-6; J gene: TRBJ1-4; CDR3 protein: CASSPESATNEKLFF
V gene: TRBV19; J gene: TRBJ1-4; CDR3 protein: CASSITGMDEKLFF
V gene: TRBV6-5; J gene: TRBJ2-5; CDR3 protein: CASRGGVEQETQYF
V gene: TRBV24-1; J gene: TRBJ1-5; CDR3 protein: CATSDSEGRNSNQPQHF
V gene: TRBV7-9; J gene: TRBJ1-4; CDR3 protein: CASSLWGESNEKLFF
V gene: TRBV28; J gene: TRBJ1-6; CDR3 protein: CASSFIQVYSPLHF
V gene: TRBV2; J gene: TRBJ1-1; CDR3 protein: CAKEGQVGTEAFF
V gene: TRBV13; J gene: TRBJ1-5; CDR3 protein: CASSLGAQGRNQPQHF
V gene: TRBV6-6; J gene: TRBJ1-6; CDR3 protein: CASSQAGENSPLHF